The 31 T cell receptor beta chains given below trace back to one sample, sequenced in a study of cytomegalovirus exposure and HLA in healthy donors. This PCR relied on a set of 60 Vbeta primers and 13 Jbeta primers. Sequencing was performed with immunoSEQ multiplex PCR; in TCRdb, only in-frame clones are kept and a portion is missing. The sample carries 130,000 to 150,000 clones, approximately 84% recorded once. The sequencing input was PBMCs. Receptors were obtained from a woman aged 55 to 70 in good health and CMV-seropositive.

V is TRBV4-2 and J is TRBJ2-2; TRBD1 agrees at 12 bases. The V gene end was trimmed by 4 bases and the J gene end by 6 bases; junction bases not matched to a gene: 6. Germline V lookup: CDR1 LGHNA, CDR2 YNFKEQ. CDR3 size: 16 residues. CDR3 sequence reads: CASSRPGTGGPGELFF. CDR3 nucleotides: TGTGCCAGCAGCCGGCCCGGGACAGGGGGCCCCGGGGAGCTGTTTTTT.

The gene calls are TRBV18 and TRBJ2-1, with 11 bases aligning to TRBD1. Per the germline V gene, CDR1 is KGHSH and CDR2 is LQKENI. This CDR3 has 17 amino acids. J lost 6 bases, V lost 2 bases, and 9 bases had no gene match. CDR3 sequence reads: CASSPRPDRGLFNEQFF. CDR3 nucleotides: TGTGCCAGCTCACCAAGGCCGGACAGGGGGCTCTTCAATGAGCAGTTCTTC. The entire variable domain, with the rest obtained from reference TRBV18 and TRBJ2-1, is as follows: NAGVMQNPRHLVRRRGQEARLRCSPMKGHSHVYWYRQLPEEGLKFMVYLQKENIIDESGMPKERFSAEFPKEGPSILRIQQVVRGDSAAYFCASSPRPDRGLFNEQFFGPGTRLTVL.

The chain links TRBV4-2 to TRBJ2-7; 8 positions agree with TRBD2. Per germline, CDR1 LGHNA and CDR2 YNFKEQ. Unmatched junction bases numbered 6, after V lost 0 bases and J lost 2 bases. The CDR3 length is 16 residues. Here the CDR3 reads CASSQEEVAGTYEQYF. The CDR3 nucleotides are TGTGCCAGCAGCCAAGAAGAAGTAGCGGGGACCTACGAGCAGTACTTC.

V usage is TRBV13 and J usage is TRBJ1-4; possible D gene TRBD1, 6 bases. The germline CDR1 and CDR2 sequences are PRHDT and FYEKMQ (reference sequence). The V end lost 2 bases, the J end lost 8 bases, and 6 bases lay between the germline ends. The CDR3 extends over 12 amino acids. CDR3 region: CASSLQGEKLFF. DNA of the CDR3: TGTGCCAGCAGCTTACAGGGGGAAAAACTGTTTTTT.

The rearrangement links TRBV18 to TRBJ2-7, with D possibly TRBD2 on 6 matching bases. The V gene lost 3 bases and the J gene lost 5 bases, with 8 bases spanning the gap. The CDR3 consists of 12 residues. CDR1 is KGHSH and CDR2 is LQKENI in the germline V gene. CDR3 sequence reads: CASSPGGHEQYF. CDR3 bases: TGTGCCAGCTCACCGGGGGGACACGAGCAGTACTTC.

V is TRBV2 and J is TRBJ2-1; 11 bases map to TRBD2. V trimming: 8 bases; J trimming: 0 bases; junction bases outside the gene matches: 3. CDR3 length: 15 amino acids. Germline V gene data show CDR1 as SNHLY and CDR2 as FYNNEI. The CDR3 is CASSTSGSSYNEQFF. CDR3 DNA: TGTGCCAGCTCCACTAGCGGGAGCTCCTACAATGAGCAGTTCTTC.

This sequence joins TRBV6-5 and TRBJ1-2; D might be TRBD1 (6 bases). The CDR3 loop spans 15 amino acids. V was pared by 2 bases and J by 4 bases, with 14 bases between. Germline CDR1 is MNHEY and CDR2 is SVGAGI. CDR3 nucleotide sequence: TGTGCCAGCAGTTACAGCAGGGACAACCTCTATGGCTACACCTTC. Translation: CASSYSRDNLYGYTF.

The genes are TRBV28 and TRBJ1-1, with TRBD1 matching 7 bases. J lost 13 bases, V lost 4 bases, and 12 bases had no gene match. The CDR3 contains 13 residues. Germline CDR1 and CDR2: MDHEN and SYDVKM. The CDR3 protein is CASSSPMTGWFFF. DNA for the CDR3: TGTGCCAGCAGTTCCCCCATGACAGGGTGGTTTTTCTTT.

In this sample, this clone turned up once. V and J are TRBV4-1 and TRBJ1-3; maybe TRBD1 (6 bases). Germline loops: CDR1 MGHRA, CDR2 YSYEKL. Trimming took 5 bases from V and 3 from J, leaving 14 bases between them. This CDR3 comprises 15 residues. CDR3 DNA: TGCGCCAGCAGCGGAAGTGACAGGAGTGGAAACACCATATATTTT. Its translation is CASSGSDRSGNTIYF.

The table lists this clone with a few counts. This chain uses TRBV27 with TRBJ2-5; the match to TRBD2 covers 9 bases. With V trimmed by 5 bases and J by 3 bases, 19 bases remained unmatched. The CDR3 covers 19 residues. Per the germline V gene, CDR1 is MNHEY and CDR2 is SMNVEV (reference sequence). The chain's CDR3 is CASSPSGVRAGGIKETQYF. The DNA for the CDR3 is TGTGCCAGCAGTCCTTCCGGGGTTCGGGCGGGAGGGATCAAAGAGACCCAGTACTTC.

This chain links TRBV5-1 with TRBJ1-1; D ambiguous. The germline gives CDR1 SGHRS, CDR2 YFSETQ. The CDR3 spans 14 residues. The V end was cut by 0 bases, the J end by 1 base, with 7 bases between. DNA of the CDR3: TGCGCCAGCAGCTTGGCGGGTCCGAACACTGAAGCTTTCTTT. This gives the protein CASSLAGPNTEAFF.

This clone was picked up one time. The chain has TRBV11-2 and TRBJ2-7; 9 nucleotides line up with TRBD2. The CDR3 runs to 15 residues. Germline CDR1 is SGHAT and CDR2 is FQNNGV. J gave up 2 bases and V 0 bases, and 2 bases lay outside the gene matches. In DNA form, the CDR3 reads TGTGCCAGCAGCTTAGATTGGACTAGCGCCTACGAGCAGTACTTC. Translating gives CASSLDWTSAYEQYF.

The rearrangement joins TRBV7-9 to TRBJ2-2; D is perhaps TRBD2 (6 bases). Germline V CDR1 and CDR2: SEHNR, FQNEAQ (reference sequence). The CDR3 is made up of 14 amino acids. V was trimmed by 8 bases and J by 5 bases, leaving 15 bases between them. The CDR3 loop reads CASVGGQGTGELFF. The CDR3 bases are TGTGCCAGCGTGGGGGGTCAGGGAACCGGGGAGCTGTTTTTT.

This sequence joins TRBV7-3 and TRBJ2-5; TRBD2 matches 8 bases. V lost 5 bases and J lost 5; bases outside the gene matches: 7. From germline, CDR1 is SGHTA and CDR2 FQGTGA. This CDR3 has 14 residues. CDR3 DNA: TGTGCCAGCAGCCTGAGCGGGAGCGCCGAGACCCAGTACTTC. It translates to CASSLSGSAETQYF.

This clone came up once. The chain recombines TRBV6-5 with TRBJ1-4; TRBD1 matches 9 bases. With V trimmed by 6 bases and J by 7 bases, 6 bases remained unmatched. The V gene's germline CDR1 is MNHEY and CDR2 SVGAGI. The CDR3 is made up of 14 amino acids. CDR3 in DNA: TGTGCCAGCAGCCCGGGACAGGGAAGTGAAAAACTGTTTTTT. It yields the protein CASSPGQGSEKLFF.

The rearrangement uses TRBV19 and TRBJ1-4; 10 positions agree with TRBD1. Germline V gene sequence: CDR1 LNHDA, CDR2 SQIVND (reference sequence). The CDR3 is 16 amino acids. The J segment lost 7 bases and the V segment lost 5 bases, leaving 10 bases of the junction unmatched. CDR3 loop: CASSYIGTGAGEKLFF. DNA for the CDR3: TGTGCCAGTAGTTATATCGGGACAGGGGCGGGTGAAAAACTGTTTTTT.

This chain connects TRBV7-8 to TRBJ2-7; 7 bases agree with TRBD1. The germline CDR1 and CDR2 sequences are SGHVS and FQNEAQ. Trimming cost V 1 base and J 0 bases; bases outside gene matches: 3. The CDR3 spans 15 residues. The CDR3 here is CASSLGTGFSYEQYF. CDR3 nucleotides: TGTGCCAGCAGCTTAGGGACAGGATTCTCCTACGAGCAGTACTTC. Filled out from reference TRBV7-8 and TRBJ2-7, the complete variable domain reads GAGVSQSPRYKVAKRGQDVALRCDPISGHVSLFWYQQALGQGPEFLTYFQNEAQLDKSGLPSDRFFAERPEGSVSTLKIQRTQQEDSAVYLCASSLGTGFSYEQYFGPGTRLTVT.

The rearrangement joins TRBV9 to TRBJ2-1; 9 bases are a match to TRBD1. J gave up 8 bases and V 3 bases, and 9 bases lay outside the gene matches. The CDR3 is 15 residues long. Germline V CDR1 and CDR2: SGDLS, YYNGEE. This CDR3 reads CASSAEDRGGYEQFF. CDR3 in DNA: TGTGCCAGCAGCGCCGAGGACAGGGGTGGTTATGAGCAGTTCTTC.

The J gene is TRBJ2-7, the V gene TRBV5-4; tentative D call: TRBD2 (5 bases). CDR3 size: 14 residues. The germline V gene encodes CDR1 SGHNT and CDR2 YYREEE (reference sequence). The V end lost 0 bases, the J end lost 6 bases, and 13 bases lay between the germline ends. CDR3 nucleotide sequence: TGTGCCAGCAGCTTGGGTTACAGCGGAGTCGAGCAGTACTTC. This sequence encodes CASSLGYSGVEQYF.

The V call is TRBV10-3, the J call TRBJ2-3; 8 nucleotides line up with TRBD2. V lost 2 bases, J lost 3 bases, and 10 bases stayed unmatched. The CDR3 totals 17 residues. Germline V CDR1 and CDR2: ENHRY, SYGVKD. Here the CDR3 DNA reads TGTGCCATCAGTGAGATCGAGCGGGAGTTTTTTACAGATACGCAGTATTTT. Its protein is CAISEIEREFFTDTQYF.

The J gene is TRBJ2-2, the V gene TRBV28; tentatively, D is TRBD2 (6 bases). Trimming took 3 bases from V and 10 from J, leaving 15 bases between them. The CDR3 extends over 14 amino acids. Germline lookup yields CDR1 MDHEN and CDR2 SYDVKM. The CDR3 DNA is TGTGCCAGCAGTTTTCGGGCACCGGGGGAGGAGCTGTTTTTT. Its translation is CASSFRAPGEELFF.

A few counts support this clone. The V and J genes are TRBV19 and TRBJ2-3, with 8 bases that match TRBD1. CDR1 and CDR2 (germline): LNHDA, SQIVND (reference sequence). The CDR3 is 15 residues long. V lost 5 bases and J lost 2; bases outside the gene matches: 6. CDR3 residues: CASSSRGLVTDTQYF. In nucleotides, the CDR3 is TGTGCCAGTAGTTCCAGGGGGCTTGTCACAGATACGCAGTATTTT. The whole variable domain, remainder taken from reference TRBV19 and TRBJ2-3, is DGGITQSPKYLFRKEGQNVTLSCEQNLNHDAMYWYRQDPGQGLRLIYYSQIVNDFQKGDIAEGYSVSREKKESFPLTVTSAQKNPTAFYLCASSSRGLVTDTQYFGPGTRLTVL.

The V and J genes are TRBV6-6 and TRBJ2-5, with 9 bases matching TRBD2. With 2 bases clipped from V and 4 bases from J, the junction kept 8 bases outside the gene matches. Germline V CDR1 and CDR2: MNHNY, SVGAGI (reference sequence). The CDR3 is 16 residues long. This CDR3 is CASSYASGVGPETQYF. The CDR3 nucleotides read TGTGCCAGCAGTTACGCTAGCGGGGTGGGCCCAGAGACCCAGTACTTC.

The rearrangement joins TRBV6-1 to TRBJ1-1; D unresolved. Trimming took off 2 bases at V and 1 base at J, with 5 bases between the two ends. This CDR3 contains 13 residues. CDR1 MNHNS and CDR2 SASEGT come from the germline V gene. For the CDR3, the DNA is TGTGCCAGCAGTGAAACAGAGAACACTGAAGCTTTCTTT. This translates into CASSETENTEAFF.

CDR3 amino acids: CASSSDRDNEQYF. CDR3 nucleotide sequence: TGTGCCAGCAGCTCAGACAGGGACAACGAGCAGTACTTC. The V call is TRBV7-6, the J call TRBJ2-7, with TRBD1 matching over 7 bases. This CDR3 has 13 amino acids. With 4 bases clipped from V and 5 bases from J, the junction kept 5 bases outside the gene matches. The germline CDR1 and CDR2 sequences are SGHVS and FNYEAQ.

The chain employs TRBV7-3 and TRBJ2-1, with a possible D match to TRBD1 (5 bases). This CDR3 has 14 residues. Trimming cost V 4 bases and J 5 bases, with 12 bases left between them. Germline V gene data show CDR1 as SGHTA and CDR2 as FQGTGA. CDR3 amino acids: CASSSRVQDNEQFF. CDR3 DNA: TGTGCCAGCAGCTCTAGGGTACAGGACAATGAGCAGTTCTTC.

The chain couples TRBV30 to TRBJ2-5, with D possibly TRBD2 on 6 matching bases. The germline gives CDR1 GTSNPN, CDR2 SVGIG (reference sequence). The CDR3 runs to 13 residues. The CDR3 spells CALVEGFGETQYF. The CDR3 DNA is TGTGCGCTGGTGGAGGGCTTTGGAGAGACCCAGTACTTC.

J is TRBJ2-2 and V is TRBV29-1; a possible D gene is TRBD2 (5 bases). Germline assignment: CDR1 SQVTM and CDR2 ANQGSEA. Between the trimmed V and J ends, which lost 7 bases and 4 bases, there was a span of 10 bases. This CDR3 region has 12 residues. The chain's CDR3 is CSADSITGELFF. As DNA, the CDR3 is TGCAGCGCGGACTCTATCACCGGGGAGCTGTTTTTT.

As regards this clone: In the same sample, other DNA sequences code for this CDR3. This chain uses TRBV28 with TRBJ1-1; D not certain. This CDR3 comprises 13 residues. In germline, CDR1 is MDHEN, CDR2 SYDVKM. Trimming cost V 1 base and J 3 bases, with 6 bases left between them. In DNA, the CDR3 is TGTGCCAGCAGTTTATACCGGGACACTGAAGCTTTCTTT. This encodes CASSLYRDTEAFF. The full variable domain, completed using reference TRBV28 and TRBJ1-1, is DVKVTQSSRYLVKRTGEKVFLECVQDMDHENMFWYRQDPGLGLRLIYFSYDVKMKEKGDIPEGYSVSREKKERFSLILESASTNQTSMYLCASSLYRDTEAFFGQGTRLTVV.

Only one count was recorded for this clone. This chain connects TRBV18 to TRBJ2-1, with D unclear. Trimming pared 4 bases from V and 0 bases from J, leaving 10 bases between. This CDR3 is built from 15 residues. From germline, CDR1 is KGHSH and CDR2 LQKENI. CDR3 loop: CASSLTQVSYNEQFF. DNA for the CDR3: TGTGCCAGCTCACTTACCCAGGTCTCCTACAATGAGCAGTTCTTC.

The CDR3 spells CASSQAEGDEQYF. CDR3 in DNA: TGTGCCAGCAGCCAAGCTGAGGGCGACGAGCAGTACTTC. This chain connects TRBV4-2 to TRBJ2-7, with D possibly matching TRBD2 (5 bases). Trimming pared 1 base from V and 5 bases from J, leaving 9 bases between. The germline V gene encodes CDR1 LGHNA and CDR2 YNFKEQ. The length of the CDR3 is 13 residues.